The T cell receptor (beta chain) described here comes from a study of tumor-infiltrating lymphocytes in oesophageal squamous cell carcinoma. CDR1 and CDR2 from the germline V gene are MGHRA and YSYEKL. This CDR3 is built from 15 residues. Using its own MiXCR run on the PCR reads, TCRdb lists one record per CDR3 protein. The repertoire holds about 17,000 distinct CDR3 sequences, with over 40% as singletons. This receptor was obtained from a female donor with esophageal squamous cell carcinoma. The chain joins TRBV4-1 to TRBJ2-1; D possibly matches TRBD1 or TRBD2 (5 bases each). The J call may be mistaken, given a closer DNA end match to TRBJ2-5. Sequenced: normal esophageal tissue next to the tumor. This CDR3 is CASSQEGVGVRTQYF. As DNA, the CDR3 is TGCGCCAGCAGCCAAGAGGGGGTCGGAGTGCGTACCCAGTACTTC.